This record concerns one T cell receptor beta chain sequence. The data stem from a study of control samples from healthy donors and cancer patients. Method: immunoSEQ multiplex PCR; TCRdb's copy keeps in-frame clones and lacks some. This sample yields approximately 120,000 clones, of which about nine tenths are seen a single time; around 8.7% belongs to the top ten. The V and J ends lost 1 base and 8 bases respectively, with 17 bases between them. This CDR3 comprises 16 residues. CDR1 and CDR2 (germline): LGHDT, YNNKEL (reference sequence). The sequenced sample was blood. This sequence joins TRBV3-1 (or the pseudogene TRBV3-2) and TRBJ1-4; TRBD1 is a possible D gene (6 bases). The receptor was derived from a man aged 35 to 55 in good health. The CDR3 DNA reads TGTGCCAGCAGCCAAGGTAGGGGGAGTGATATGGAAAAACTGTTTTTT. It encodes CASSQGRGSDMEKLFF.